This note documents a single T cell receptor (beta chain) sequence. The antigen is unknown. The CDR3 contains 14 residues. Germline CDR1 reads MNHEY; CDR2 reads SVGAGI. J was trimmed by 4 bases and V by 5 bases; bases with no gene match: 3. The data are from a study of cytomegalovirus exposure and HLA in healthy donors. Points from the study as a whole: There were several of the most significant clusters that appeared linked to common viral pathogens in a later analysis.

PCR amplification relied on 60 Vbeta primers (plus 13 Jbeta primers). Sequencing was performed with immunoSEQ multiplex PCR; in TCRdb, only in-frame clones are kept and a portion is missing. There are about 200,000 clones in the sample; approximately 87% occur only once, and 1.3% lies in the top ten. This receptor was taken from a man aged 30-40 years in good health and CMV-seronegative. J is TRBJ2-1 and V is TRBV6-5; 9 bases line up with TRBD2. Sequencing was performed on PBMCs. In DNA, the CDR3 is TGTGCCAGCAGTACTAGCGGGTCTTACAATGAGCAGTTCTTC. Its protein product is CASSTSGSYNEQFF.